The rows below give T cell receptor beta chains drawn from one sample of a study of blood T cell repertoires in COVID-19. Assay used: immunoSEQ multiplex PCR; TCRdb lists only in-frame clones, some missing. Found here are 250,000 to 350,000 clones, under 90% of them singletons; the top ten hold 0.94%. Sequencing was done on a sample of peripheral blood. The receptor set was obtained from a woman in her thirties or forties who had recovered from COVID-19. Each CDR3 is given without its conserved first and last residue.

j_gene	v_gene	CDR3aa
TRBJ1-5	TRBV5-8	ASSWGFGRGPQPQH
TRBJ1-2	TRBV2	ASRPRQGASYGYT
TRBJ2-7	TRBV6-1	ASSDPRVSLLEQY
TRBJ2-3	TRBV5-5	ASSLRTGGADTQY
TRBJ2-5	TRBV28	ASSPTQETQY
TRBJ2-1	TRBV9	ASSVVSGSYEQF
TRBJ2-1	TRBV18	ASSPPVISGVYNEQF
TRBJ1-1	TRBV3-1/TRBV3-2	ASSGTSEAF
TRBJ1-2	TRBV7-9	ASSLSQISVYGYT
TRBJ1-4	TRBV4-2	ASSPSWDSSNEKLF
TRBJ2-3	TRBV21-1	ASSKGLAGVVGDTQY
TRBJ1-6	TRBV6-5	ASSYSGTGHNSPLH
TRBJ1-6	TRBV9	ASSVDDRDSPLH
TRBJ2-5	TRBV6-5	ASSSRGQGRWETQY
TRBJ1-2	TRBV18	ASSPPVSGVGYT
TRBJ1-1	TRBV6-2/TRBV6-3	ASSHGEAAF
TRBJ2-5	TRBV5-1	ASSPPDRAQETQY
TRBJ2-2	TRBV12-5	ASGLRRENTGELF